The 12 T cell receptor beta chains below all came from one sample that was sequenced in a study of response to subunit inactivated influenza vaccine. TCRdb re-analysed the RT-PCR reads in MiXCR, keeping a single row per CDR3 protein. Altogether 450,000 to 600,000 distinct CDR3 sequences are present, 7.2% being singletons, with the ten largest covering less than 15%. Sequences were derived from PBMCs from blood, sampled around 25 months after vaccination. The receptors were gathered from a man between 45 and 75 years old who received an inactivated influenza vaccine.

V usage is TRBV9 and J usage is TRBJ2-3; D not resolved. The CDR3 spans 14 residues. Germline lookup yields CDR1 SGDLS and CDR2 YYNGEE. V was clipped by 4 bases and J by 2 bases, with 11 bases between them. The CDR3 sequence: CASSIRATTDTQYF. The CDR3 bases are TGTGCCAGCAGCATTCGGGCCACCACAGATACGCAGTATTTT.

This clonotype was found many times. The genes are TRBV11-3 and TRBJ1-2; 11 nucleotides line up with TRBD1. Trimming at V came to 5 bases and at J to 7 bases, leaving 18 bases not matched to a gene. The V gene's germline CDR1 is SGHNT and CDR2 YENEEA. This CDR3 is 18 amino acids long. This chain's CDR3 is CASSPNIGTGGLRGGYTF. The CDR3 DNA reads as TGTGCCAGCAGCCCGAATATCGGGACAGGGGGTTTACGGGGTGGCTACACCTTC.

Notes on this clonotype: Its ends do not fully match the called genes, so a read error is possible. The rearrangement joins TRBV24-1 to TRBJ2-3; D gene unclear. The CDR3 is 13 amino acids. Germline CDR1 KGHDR, CDR2 SFDVKD. CDR3: CATSDLTTDMQYF. DNA for the CDR3: TGTGCCACCAGTGATTTGACCACAGATATGCAGTATTTT.

This clonotype was observed a few times. This chain links TRBV20-1 with TRBJ1-6, with a tentative D call TRBD1 (5 bases). This CDR3 has 15 amino acids. V was clipped by 5 bases and J by 5 bases, with 16 bases between them. The germline gives CDR1 DFQATT, CDR2 SNEGSKA (reference sequence). The CDR3, as DNA: TGCAGTGCTGAATCATGGGGGATCGATAATTCACCCCTCCACTTT. Encoded protein: CSAESWGIDNSPLHF.

This clonotype was seen ten or more times. The chain uses TRBV10-3 and TRBJ2-7; D ambiguous. Deletions cut 0 bases from V and 6 bases from J, with 9 bases between. The CDR3 is 13 residues long. CDR1 is ENHRY, CDR2 SYGVKD, per germline. The CDR3 nucleotides read TGTGCCATCAGTGAGTCGCCTCTAATCGAGCAGTACTTC. Translation gives CAISESPLIEQYF.

The chain recombines TRBV4-1 with TRBJ1-1; the match to TRBD1 covers 12 bases. Trimming cost V 4 bases and J 0 bases; bases outside gene matches: 12. The CDR3 is made up of 19 amino acids. CDR1 is MGHRA, CDR2 YSYEKL, per germline. The CDR3 DNA follows: TGCGCCAGCAGCCGAGACCCGGGACAGGGGGCAACAATGAACACTGAAGCTTTCTTT. Its translation is CASSRDPGQGATMNTEAFF.

The CDR3 here is CASSRQGRNEQYF. In nucleotides, the CDR3 is TGTGCCAGCAGCCGACAGGGCCGCAACGAGCAGTACTTC. The genes are TRBV2 and TRBJ2-7, with 7 bases aligning to TRBD1. Germline trimming cut 6 bases from V and 5 bases from J; bases unmatched to any gene: 7. This CDR3 spans 13 amino acids. CDR1 is SNHLY and CDR2 is FYNNEI in the germline V gene.

This clonotype was seen a handful of times. This chain connects TRBV12-3 or TRBV12-4 to TRBJ2-1; TRBD2 matches 7 bases. J was trimmed by 2 bases and V by 7 bases; bases with no gene match: 8. The CDR3 is 15 amino acids. The CDR3 DNA reads TGTGCCAGCACCAAGGGGACTACGCCCTACAATGAGCAGTTCTTC. Its protein product is CASTKGTTPYNEQFF.

The chain joins TRBV7-9 to TRBJ2-1; D is undetermined. Trimming stripped 8 bases from V and 5 bases from J, with 13 bases between. CDR3 length: 13 amino acids. Germline V CDR1 and CDR2: SEHNR, FQNEAQ (reference sequence). CDR3 nucleotide sequence: TGTGCCAGCCTCGCTAAAGCGAACAATGAGCAGTTCTTC. Its protein is CASLAKANNEQFF.

The chain uses TRBV18 and TRBJ1-2, with 7 bases that match TRBD1. The CDR3 is 15 residues long. CDR1 is KGHSH and CDR2 is LQKENI in the germline V gene. The V gene end was trimmed by 4 bases and the J gene end by 11 bases; junction bases not matched to a gene: 16. CDR3 sequence: CASSQSTGELLWYTF. The CDR3, as DNA: TGTGCCAGCTCACAGTCAACAGGGGAATTGCTGTGGTACACCTTC.

This clonotype appeared many times. V is TRBV6-2 or TRBV6-3 and J is TRBJ1-1, with a weak D call TRBD1 (5 bases). V was trimmed by 6 bases and J by 0 bases, leaving 17 bases between them. Germline lookup yields CDR1 MNHEY and CDR2 SVGEGT. This CDR3 spans 16 amino acids. CDR3 nucleotides: TGTGCCAGCAGATACGCCCCCGGGGCCCTGAACACTGAAGCTTTCTTT. Translated: CASRYAPGALNTEAFF.

This clonotype was seen only a few times. This chain uses TRBV19 with TRBJ2-2; D perhaps matches TRBD1 (6 bases). The CDR3 runs to 16 residues. Germline values: CDR1 LNHDA, CDR2 SQIVND (reference sequence). V gave up 3 bases and J gave up 6 bases, with 17 bases separating them. The CDR3 bases are TGTGCCAGTAGTATGAGACAGGATATCATCCCCGGGGAGCTGTTTTTT. Amino acids: CASSMRQDIIPGELFF.